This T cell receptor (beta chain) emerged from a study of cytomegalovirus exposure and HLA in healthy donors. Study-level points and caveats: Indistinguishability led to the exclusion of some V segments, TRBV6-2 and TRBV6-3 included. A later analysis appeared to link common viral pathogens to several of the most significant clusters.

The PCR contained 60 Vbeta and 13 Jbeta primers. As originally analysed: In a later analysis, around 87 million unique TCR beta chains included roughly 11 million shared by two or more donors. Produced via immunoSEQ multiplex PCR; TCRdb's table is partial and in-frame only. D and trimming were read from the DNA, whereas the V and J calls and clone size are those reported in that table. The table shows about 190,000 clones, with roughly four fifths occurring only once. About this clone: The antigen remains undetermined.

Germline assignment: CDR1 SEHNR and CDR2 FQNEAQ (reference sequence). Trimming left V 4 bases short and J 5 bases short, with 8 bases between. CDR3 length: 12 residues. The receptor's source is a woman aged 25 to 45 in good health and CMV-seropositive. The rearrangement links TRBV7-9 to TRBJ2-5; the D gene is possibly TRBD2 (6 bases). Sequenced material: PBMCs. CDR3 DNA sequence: TGTGCCAGCAGCTGGGGGGTGGAGACCCAGTACTTC. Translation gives CASSWGVETQYF.